This T cell receptor beta chain was observed in a study of blood T cell repertoires in COVID-19 (dated by TCRdb to 2019 to 2021). Study-wide context: The collaborator samples originated in the United States, Italy and Spain and spanned the acute and convalescent phases of COVID-19. The prospective study material was composed of cDNA or gDNA derived from T cells, B-cell-depleted T cells, or PBMCs. The dataset comprised deeply sampled blood TCRbeta repertoires from subjects exposed to, actively infected with, or recovered from COVID-19. The repertoires were released in a freely available public database meant as a resource for research on the immune response to SARS-CoV-2. Samples came from the ongoing ImmuneRACE study (first 160 participants) plus 1,254 subjects from 6 global collaborators. A de-identified subject ID, COVID-19 status, age in years and sex were almost always included in the sample metadata. Where available, HLA class I and class II types were taken from metadata supplied by the sample provider and were not determined by assay-based typing. General conclusions and limits of the study: Clinical and demographic metadata were provided uncurated, with the amount varying by source and participant.

TCRbeta CDR3 regions were amplified from genomic DNA by means of the immunoSEQ Assay, a bias-controlled multiplex PCR. In the source study's methods: The number of nucleated cells in each sample was estimated from the amplification of reference gene primers within the assay. To quantify the absolute abundance of each unique TCRbeta CDR3 rearrangement, sequence reads were collapsed and filtered. For each sample, productive Simpson clonality was calculated by taking the square root of Simpson's diversity index across productive rearrangements. In TCRdb, the immuneACCESS table is reduced to in-frame sequences with V and J assigned. These tables do not hold every clone; where another copy was compared, an unresolved V gene accounts for under half, and the others remain unexplained. V, J and clone size reflect that table, while D and trimming were determined from the DNA. This sample gives around 330,000 clones in total; approximately 87% of them show up just once. The ten largest clones take up roughly 4% of the sample.

For this clone: Its antigen target is currently unknown. One base away there is no much larger clone; base qualities are not given.

The collaborating institutions used their own protocols to collect whole blood in K2EDTA tubes. For TCRbeta analysis, collaborators shipped samples as frozen whole blood, isolated PBMCs, or DNA extracted from either of those sample types. Its CDR3 holds 14 amino acids, cysteine through phenylalanine. Only CDR3 DNA is held: 42 bases, read in frame from base 1. The germline V gene sets CDR1 to ENHRY and CDR2 to SYGVKD. The junction carries 8 bases between V and J, which are trimmed by 5 bases and 0 bases respectively. This TCR came from a woman in her 50s with active or convalescent COVID-19. The chain couples TRBV10-3 to TRBJ1-5, and perhaps TRBD1 as D gene, on 5 matching bases. The sequenced material came from peripheral blood. The nucleotide sequence is given as TGTGCCATCAGTCCGACAGATAGCAATCAGCCCCAGCATTTT. Translated, this is CAISPTDSNQPQHF.